The 17 T cell receptor beta chains listed next were all sequenced from one sample in a study of blood T cell repertoires in COVID-19. TCRdb's copy holds only in-frame clones and misses some; the assay was immunoSEQ multiplex PCR. The repertoire holds hundreds of thousands of clones, with about 90% as singletons. The sample comprised peripheral blood. These receptors were collected from a young woman who had recovered from COVID-19.

The sample holds a few counts of this clone. V usage is TRBV4-3 and J usage is TRBJ1-2; D is perhaps TRBD1 (6 bases). Germline V gives CDR1 LGHNA, CDR2 YSLEER. This CDR3 region has 18 residues. V was pared by 0 bases and J by 0 bases, with 17 bases between. The CDR3, as DNA: TGCGCCAGCAGCCAAGATCTGTCCAGGGGCGATGCTAACTATGGCTACACCTTC. Its protein is CASSQDLSRGDANYGYTF.

This sequence joins TRBV4-1 and TRBJ2-2; possible D gene TRBD2, 6 bases. V lost 3 bases and J 5 bases, leaving 7 bases between the germline ends. This CDR3 has 13 residues. Germline CDR1 and CDR2: MGHRA and YSYEKL. CDR3 coding DNA: TGCGCCAGCAGCCATGGGAGGACCGGGGAGCTGTTTTTT. It codes for CASSHGRTGELFF.

V is TRBV9 and J is TRBJ2-3; 7 nucleotides match TRBD2. The V gene's germline CDR1 is SGDLS and CDR2 YYNGEE. The CDR3 is 14 residues long. After removal of 6 bases from V and 0 bases from J, the junction contained 4 bases not matched to a gene. DNA for the CDR3: TGTGCCAGCAATGGCGGGAGAAGCACAGATACGCAGTATTTT. It is translated as CASNGGRSTDTQYF.

The DNA of the CDR3 is TGTGCCAGCAGTTACATCGCGGACTCCTACAATGAGCAGTTCTTC. It codes for CASSYIADSYNEQFF. This rearrangement joins TRBV6-2 or TRBV6-3 to TRBJ2-1; no definite D call. V lost 2 bases, J lost 0 bases, and 8 bases lay in between. The CDR3 runs 15 residues. The germline gives CDR1 MNHEY, CDR2 SVGEGT.

This clone appeared a few times. The CDR3 region is CASSPRGGRYNEQFF. The CDR3 DNA follows: TGTGCCAGCAGCCCCAGGGGTGGCCGCTACAATGAGCAGTTCTTC. The gene calls are TRBV7-2 and TRBJ2-1, with D possibly TRBD1 on 6 matching bases. The CDR3 consists of 15 residues. CDR1 SGHTA and CDR2 FQGNSA come from the germline V gene. The V gene lost 5 bases and the J gene lost 3 bases, with 14 bases spanning the gap.

The rearrangement uses TRBV6-5 and TRBJ1-1, with D tentatively TRBD1 (5 bases). The germline CDR1 and CDR2 sequences are MNHEY and SVGAGI. The CDR3 is 12 amino acids. V lost 7 bases and J 0 bases, leaving 6 bases between the germline ends. The CDR3 here is CASTRVNTEAFF. CDR3 coding DNA: TGTGCCAGCACCAGGGTGAACACTGAAGCTTTCTTT.

This clone is a singleton in its sample. The chain is built from TRBV12-5 and TRBJ2-1; 8 nucleotides align to TRBD2. The CDR3 sequence is 16 residues long. CDR1 is LGHNT, CDR2 FRNRAP, per germline. The trim removed 1 base at V and 0 bases at J, leaving 2 bases unmatched. The CDR3 region is CASGLAGLGSYNEQFF. DNA of the CDR3: TGTGCTAGTGGTTTGGCGGGACTAGGCTCCTACAATGAGCAGTTCTTC.

The chain combines TRBV12-5 with TRBJ1-3, with a weak D call TRBD1 (5 bases). Germline V gene sequence: CDR1 LGHNT, CDR2 FRNRAP. The CDR3 contains 14 residues. The V gene lost 1 base and the J gene lost 3 bases, with 7 bases spanning the gap. CDR3 sequence (DNA): TGTGCTAGTGGTTTGGGCAGGGATGGAAACACCATATATTTT. It specifies CASGLGRDGNTIYF.

The table lists this clone with a count of one. This sequence joins TRBV5-1 and TRBJ1-6; D is uncertain. The ends were cut back, 0 bases at V and 7 bases at J, with 14 bases in the middle. The CDR3 runs to 16 residues. Germline V lookup: CDR1 SGHRS, CDR2 YFSETQ. DNA for the CDR3: TGCGCCAGCAGCTTGGATTATCGGCGGGAGAATTCACCCCTCCACTTT. It specifies CASSLDYRRENSPLHF.

J is TRBJ2-5 and V is TRBV30; D call uncertain. The CDR3 has 14 residues. Germline-derived CDR1 and CDR2 are GTSNPN and SVGIG (reference sequence). Trimming took 0 bases from V and 5 from J, leaving 13 bases between them. The CDR3, as DNA: TGTGCCTGGAGTGTACGTTCCGTGGAGGAGACCCAGTACTTC. It translates to CAWSVRSVEETQYF.

The chain carries TRBV6-5 and TRBJ2-2, with D maybe TRBD2 (6 bases). CDR1 and CDR2 (germline): MNHEY, SVGAGI. V dropped 5 bases and J dropped 8 bases, with 12 bases sitting between them. The CDR3 sequence is 13 residues long. The CDR3 DNA sequence: TGTGCCAGCAGTATCCTAGCGAGGGGGGAGCTGTTTTTT. Encoded protein: CASSILARGELFF.

The V call is TRBV28, the J call TRBJ1-2; 10 positions match TRBD1. This CDR3 spans 16 amino acids. Germline trimming cut 2 bases from V and 4 bases from J; bases unmatched to any gene: 7. CDR1 is MDHEN, CDR2 SYDVKM, per germline. CDR3 sequence: CASSLIPGQGFYGYTF. CDR3 sequence (DNA): TGTGCCAGCAGTTTAATCCCGGGACAGGGGTTCTATGGCTACACCTTC.

This clone was recorded only once. The rearrangement uses TRBV30 and TRBJ2-7; TRBD1 might be the D (5 bases). CDR1 is GTSNPN, CDR2 SVGIG, per germline (reference sequence). The V gene lost 5 bases and the J gene lost 0 bases, with 11 bases spanning the gap. This CDR3 has 13 amino acids. CDR3 protein: CAWLKTGSYEQYV. The DNA of the CDR3 is TGTGCCTGGCTCAAAACAGGCTCCTACGAGCAGTACGTC.

The gene calls are TRBV29-1 and TRBJ2-1; 8 bases fit TRBD1. Germline V gene data show CDR1 as SQVTM and CDR2 as ANQGSEA. The CDR3 is 14 residues long. With V trimmed by 1 base and J by 6 bases, 5 bases remained unmatched. The CDR3 DNA follows: TGCAGCGTTGAAGGGCAGGGGGCTCGCAATGAGCAGTTCTTC. This sequence encodes CSVEGQGARNEQFF.

This sequence joins TRBV28 and TRBJ1-3; 7 bases agree with TRBD1. CDR1 and CDR2 from the germline V gene are MDHEN and SYDVKM. The V and J ends lost 11 bases and 3 bases, in that order; junction bases with no gene match: 10. This CDR3 is built from 14 residues. Here the CDR3 reads CALRDSLDGNTIYF. The DNA of the CDR3 is TGTGCCCTTCGGGACAGTTTAGATGGAAACACCATATATTTT.

This chain joins TRBV5-1 and TRBJ2-1, with 8 positions matching TRBD2. The CDR3 loop spans 15 amino acids. Germline values: CDR1 SGHRS, CDR2 YFSETQ. The V segment lost 2 bases and the J segment 4 bases; nucleotides outside the gene matches: 5. The CDR3 here is CASSFGASGYNEQFF. The CDR3 DNA reads TGCGCCAGCAGCTTCGGGGCTAGCGGGTACAATGAGCAGTTCTTC.

The J gene is TRBJ2-7, the V gene TRBV6-5; 11 bases match TRBD2. The CDR3 is made up of 13 amino acids. The V and J ends lost 5 bases and 6 bases, in that order; junction bases with no gene match: 3. Germline CDR1 MNHEY, CDR2 SVGAGI. The CDR3 DNA follows: TGTGCCAGCAGTCAGGGACTAGCGGCCGAGCAGTACGTC. This translates into CASSQGLAAEQYV.